What follows are 13 T cell receptor beta chains derived from one specimen sequenced in a study of T cell responses to AZD1222 COVID-19 vaccine. Method: immunoSEQ multiplex PCR; TCRdb's copy keeps in-frame clones and lacks some. Among 150,000 or so clones listed, 91% were seen once. Material: peripheral blood, obtained 28 days after the second AZD1222 dose. These receptors originate from an adult who received the AZD1222 COVID-19 vaccine.

This clone was seen a handful of times. The chain is built from TRBV30 and TRBJ2-3; D is ambiguous. The CDR3 is made up of 13 amino acids. Trimming pared 2 bases from V and 0 bases from J, leaving 6 bases between. Germline CDR1 reads GTSNPN; CDR2 reads SVGIG (reference sequence). The CDR3 loop is CAWSPPSTDTQYF. Written as DNA, the CDR3 is TGTGCCTGGAGTCCCCCCAGCACAGATACGCAGTATTTT.

The gene calls are TRBV6-5 and TRBJ1-1, with D uncertain. Trimming pared 4 bases from V and 4 bases from J, leaving 13 bases between. The germline gives CDR1 MNHEY, CDR2 SVGAGI. The CDR3 covers 14 residues. The CDR3 coding sequence is TGTGCCAGCAGTTTAAGACTGGCCATCACTGAAGCTTTCTTT. It encodes CASSLRLAITEAFF.

The CDR3 reads CASRGGGRGGTGNTIYF. In DNA, the CDR3 is TGCGCCAGCAGGGGCGGCGGGCGGGGGGGTACTGGAAACACCATATATTTT. The V and J genes are TRBV10-1 and TRBJ1-3; tentative D call: TRBD1 (5 bases). This CDR3 spans 17 amino acids. Germline values: CDR1 WNHNN, CDR2 SYGVQD (reference sequence). Trimming stripped 6 bases from V and 2 bases from J, with 20 bases between.

This chain connects TRBV29-1 to TRBJ2-1; 13 bases agree with TRBD2. Unmatched junction bases numbered 6, after V lost 6 bases and J lost 7 bases. Looked up from germline, CDR1 is SQVTM and CDR2 is ANQGSEA. This CDR3 spans 14 amino acids. The chain's CDR3 is CSVGRTSGSNEQFF. The CDR3 DNA sequence: TGCAGCGTGGGAAGGACTAGCGGGAGTAATGAGCAGTTCTTC.

The chain links TRBV5-6 to TRBJ2-3, with D maybe TRBD1 (6 bases). This CDR3 has 17 amino acids. In germline, CDR1 is SGHDT, CDR2 YYEEEE. V lost 4 bases and J 1 base, leaving 19 bases between the germline ends. The CDR3 spells CASSGDTRGRGTDTQYF. CDR3 nucleotides: TGTGCCAGCAGCGGAGACACCAGGGGAAGAGGCACAGATACGCAGTATTTT.

This rearrangement joins TRBV20-1 to TRBJ1-6; a weak D match, TRBD1 (6 bases). In germline, CDR1 is DFQATT, CDR2 SNEGSKA (reference sequence). This CDR3 is 13 amino acids long. Deletions cut 3 bases from V and 9 bases from J, with 12 bases between. CDR3 sequence reads: CSASLADSSPLHF. As DNA, the CDR3 is TGCAGTGCTAGTCTCGCGGACAGTTCACCCCTCCACTTT.

This rearrangement joins TRBV6-5 to TRBJ1-1; possibly TRBD1 for D (5 bases). CDR3 length equals 13 residues. Germline V gene sequence: CDR1 MNHEY, CDR2 SVGAGI. The V gene lost 6 bases and the J gene lost 1 base, with 9 bases spanning the gap. In nucleotides, the CDR3 is TGTGCCAGCAGCGACAGCAGGAACACTGAAGCTTTCTTT. Translation: CASSDSRNTEAFF.

In its sample, this clone was seen a few times. The chain combines TRBV7-3 with TRBJ2-7, with 7 bases that match TRBD1. V gave up 5 bases and J gave up 5 bases; unmatched junction bases: 15. The length of the CDR3 is 16 residues. Per germline, CDR1 SGHTA and CDR2 FQGTGA. DNA of the CDR3: TGTGCCAGCAGCCCGAACAGGGGTGCCAGTTTCGACGAGCAGTACTTC. It specifies CASSPNRGASFDEQYF.

The chain carries TRBV19 and TRBJ2-3; D uncertain. V shed 8 bases and J shed 9 bases, with 15 bases lying between them. The CDR3 consists of 12 residues. Germline V gene lookup returns CDR1 LNHDA and CDR2 SQIVND (reference sequence). As DNA, the CDR3 is TGTGCCAGTCAAGATGTGACCAGAACGCAGTATTTT. Encoded protein: CASQDVTRTQYF.

J is TRBJ2-6 and V is TRBV30, with D maybe TRBD1 (5 bases). The CDR3 is 14 residues long. Germline-derived CDR1 and CDR2 are GTSNPN and SVGIG (reference sequence). Trimming left V 5 bases short and J 2 bases short, with 10 bases between. The CDR3 sequence: CAWGSGTGANVLTF. DNA for the CDR3: TGTGCCTGGGGTTCAGGGACTGGGGCCAACGTCCTGACTTTC.

V is TRBV6-2 or TRBV6-3 and J is TRBJ1-6; D is ambiguous. This CDR3 comprises 13 residues. Per germline, CDR1 MNHEY and CDR2 SVGEGT. V shed 0 bases and J shed 10 bases, with 7 bases lying between them. In nucleotides, the CDR3 is TGTGCCAGCAGTTACTCTCACGGGTCACCCCTCCACTTT. Protein sequence: CASSYSHGSPLHF.

The rearrangement joins TRBV3-1 (or the pseudogene TRBV3-2) to TRBJ2-1, with a possible D match to TRBD1 (5 bases). V lost 6 bases to trimming and J lost 7 bases, with 19 bases between them. CDR3 length: 15 amino acids. Germline CDR1 is LGHDT and CDR2 is YNNKEL (reference sequence). Here the CDR3 reads CASRPEALGVNEQFF. The CDR3 nucleotides are TGTGCCAGCAGGCCAGAGGCCTTAGGGGTTAATGAGCAGTTCTTC.

This clone has more than one count but fewer than ten. The rearrangement uses TRBV4-1 and TRBJ1-5; D is unclear. The CDR3 sequence is 16 residues long. Germline CDR1 reads MGHRA; CDR2 reads YSYEKL. V lost 6 bases and J 3 bases, leaving 18 bases between the germline ends. The CDR3 loop is CASSRELGRNNQPQHF. The CDR3 coding sequence is TGCGCCAGCAGTCGGGAGCTGGGGAGGAACAATCAGCCCCAGCATTTT.